Reported below is one TCR beta chain. The source of the sample is a study of blood T cell repertoires in COVID-19. Clinical history as reported by participants underpinned cohort assignment. Cohort 3 recovery required two negative PCRs, clearance, or symptom resolution. This CDR3 has 15 amino acids. V was shortened by 6 bases and J by 5 bases, with 19 bases between the two germline ends. In germline, CDR1 is MNHEY, CDR2 SVGAGI. Using immunoSEQ multiplex PCR, the repertoire was profiled, and TCRdb retains in-frame clones only, with some absent. The sample has about 380,000 clones; about 88% are singletons.

The rearrangement uses TRBV6-5 and TRBJ2-5; perhaps TRBD1 as D (6 bases). The origin of this receptor is a woman aged 18-29 years who had recovered from COVID-19. The sequencing input was PBMCs or T cells enriched from blood (not recorded which). The CDR3 DNA reads TGTGCCAGCAGCGACGCAGGGGTTCGGTGGGAGACCCAGTACTTC. This translates into CASSDAGVRWETQYF.